This T cell receptor beta chain was profiled in a study of cytomegalovirus exposure and HLA in healthy donors (dated by TCRdb to about 2017). Study-wide context: In an earlier analysis of approximately 640 of the donors, under 300 Gb of sequence data and 117 million unique TCR beta sequences from roughly 200 million T cells were reported. Approximately 300 gigabases of sequencing data and around 80 million unique TCR sequences made up an early release that covered under 750 HLA-typed donors. Of the 300 to 400 genotyped donors, approximately 80% fell in the genetic ancestry cluster associated with self-reported Caucasian donors. The study aimed to test whether signatures of past pathogen exposure could be identified by cataloging public T cell receptors. The study used immunosequencing to profile the T cell repertoires of approximately 630 subjects and linked those repertoires to cytomegalovirus serostatus. In addition to the first cohort of 666 subjects, a separate validation cohort of around 110 different subjects was used. To predict cytomegalovirus infection status, the study combined high-throughput TCR immunosequencing, statistical association of individual TCRs with disease status, and machine learning. A later analysis re-analyzed previously published TCR beta repertoires from roughly 600 donors and added high-resolution HLA genotyping to study TCR occurrence patterns. The later analysis used no new phenotypic data to find candidate immune exposures, relying instead on TCR beta sequences and their occurrence across donors. An earlier analysis of several hundred of the donors applied high-throughput TCR beta sequencing to assess whether each TCR beta V gene segment acted as functional or pseudogenic. Donor age, sex, ethnicity and CMV serostatus were compiled alongside the repertoire data. A later genetic analysis took genome-wide SNP genotypes for about three fifths of the roughly 670 donors and used that subset as a discovery cohort. All discovery cohort repertoires had been generated on a single sequencing platform. Both class I and class II loci were covered by HLA typing, at four-digit resolution. Typing coverage varied by locus: roughly 620-640 donors for A, B, C, DRB1 and DQB1; 522 for DQA1; about 570 for DPA1; 450 to 480 for DPB1. About five DR-DQ haplotypes were treated as single units for association and clustering because of strong linkage in the cohort. On average, 235,054 unique TCR beta nucleotide sequences were sequenced per donor among about 400 genotyped donors of the cohort, with approximately 18% of those sequences being non-productive. General conclusions and limits of the study: V-gene and J-gene trimming of TCR beta chains was associated with a missense DCLRE1C variant in a later genetic analysis, and the association was replicated in an independent cohort. According to the authors, the approach could potentially be generalized to other disease states and immunological phenotypes. HLA typing was unavailable for some donors at each locus, so association tests used only the typed subset. According to a later genetic analysis, donors in an Asian-associated ancestry cluster had fewer N-insertions in productive TCRs than the approximately 700-donor mean. Immune exposure information for the cohort was limited to CMV serostatus. A group of highly shared sequence variants was considered likely to be a technical artifact of the sequencing pipeline. Across donors, most TCR sequences were observed very rarely, whereas some public TCRs were present in many individuals. In a later analysis, TCR association rates were found to vary across HLA loci, with the most associated TCRs seen for DRB1 alleles and the fewest for HLA-C alleles. A later analysis found that most CMV-associated TCR beta chains appeared HLA-restricted, with HLA associations seemingly driven largely by CMV exposure. A further reported finding was that TCR beta sequences accurately predicted the HLA-A and HLA-B alleles for most subjects in the first cohort. A later analysis found that HLA-associated TCR beta chains were more clonally expanded and had lower generation probabilities than equally common non-associated chains. An earlier analysis of approximately 500 of the donors showed that most TCR beta V segments appeared in productive rearrangements either about 90% or about 30% of the time, which broadly matched IMGT annotations. A later analysis associated some 17,000 TCR beta sequences with specific HLA alleles at a false discovery rate of 0.05. Roughly uniform sequencing depth across donors was assumed in presence/absence analyses, although this assumption may not hold. Correlated functional status among segregating V segments might reflect linkage disequilibrium, but an unknown experimental factor could not be ruled out. The earlier analysis of approximately 590 of the donors excluded seventeen rarely observed V segments, including chromosome 9 orphons, because counts were too low. When HLA alleles, especially DR and DQ, strongly co-occurred, attributing TCR associations to individual alleles was difficult. In this cohort, only TCR beta chains were sequenced, and detectable features were limited by the absence of alpha or paired-chain data. In vitro tests confirmed that a few of the cytomegalovirus-associated TCR beta chains recognize cytomegalovirus antigens. Cytomegalovirus status was reported to be diagnosed by the classifier with high specificity and sensitivity in both the original and validation cohorts. According to a later analysis, parvovirus B19, influenza, CMV and Epstein-Barr virus appeared linked to several top co-occurrence clusters. The 87-base-pair reads could not distinguish some IMGT-functional V segments, including TRBV6-2 and TRBV6-3, so those segments were excluded. In the study, around 160 TCR beta chains were listed as associated with cytomegalovirus.

Libraries were built with the immunoSEQ multiplex PCR assay. For the multiplex PCR, a mixture combining 60 forward primers for TCR Vbeta segments and 13 reverse primers for TCR Jbeta segments was used. Amplification of the CDR3 region of rearranged TCR beta genes was performed with a multiplex PCR assay on genomic DNA. Amplified TCR beta libraries were sequenced as 87-base-pair reads on the Illumina HiSeq System. For the original study's pipeline: In a later analysis, 70 million to 95 million unique TCR beta chains were counted across the 666 repertoires, and roughly 11 million of these chains were shared by at least two donors. To remove PCR and sequencing errors, raw reads were error-corrected and collapsed into unique sequences using a nearest-neighbor algorithm that merged closely related sequences. To assign V, D and J gene segments, CDR3 sequences were aligned to IMGT reference sequences. For a sequence to be retained, a match of at least six nucleotides to both a V gene segment and a J gene segment was required. A rearrangement was called productive if the CDR3 had no stop codons and remained in frame with V and J, and every other rearrangement was called non-productive. CDR3 was defined according to IMGT convention as the region running from the second conserved V-encoded cysteine to the conserved J-encoded phenylalanine. Sequences without an unambiguous match to a single V gene segment were excluded from the earlier analysis of over 500 of the donors. In an earlier analysis of a few hundred of the donors, V segments were called functional above 56.7% productive rearrangements and were called segregating when the between-donor standard deviation exceeded 5%. A statistical classification framework was developed to diagnose cytomegalovirus status using the catalog of TCR beta chain sequences. V and J gene assignment, in a later analysis, came from comparing TCR nucleotide sequences with IMGT/GENE-DB human TR gene sequences. In a later analysis, CDR3 sequences and most-parsimonious VDJ recombination scenarios were assigned using the TCRdist pipeline. In a later analysis, every TCR beta chain was defined by the combination of its CDR3 amino acid sequence and its V-gene family, and reads without a unique V-gene family were dropped. In a later analysis, nearly 600 highly shared, low-generation-probability nucleotide sequences were removed to address suspected cross-contamination and a sequencing artifact. A later analysis calculated a clonal expansion index for each public chain from normalized within-repertoire ranks of inferred template counts. In a later analysis, generation probabilities were computed using a VDJ recombination model fitted to out-of-frame rearrangements, and the results were checked against IGoR. In a later analysis, hypergeometric tests were used to score TCR-TCR, TCR-HLA and TCR-CMV co-occurrence, with a repertoire-size bias correction applied to TCR pairs. False discovery rates were estimated in a later analysis by permuting HLA or CMV assignments 20 times. In a later analysis, co-occurring TCRs were grouped using DBSCAN, with TCRdist sequence similarity added in when clustering inside HLA-allele-positive subsets. Repertoires with fewer than 30,000 or more than 120,000 public chains, plus five repertoires with anomalous nucleotide sharing, were excluded from co-occurrence clustering. Sourced from immuneACCESS, this table was stored by TCRdb with only in-frame sequences that have V and J called. A share of the clones is absent; for the studies checked, an unresolved V gene accounts for under half, and the remainder has no known explanation. The DNA was the basis for D and trimming; V, J and clone size are from that table. For this sample the table gives under 150,000 clones, of which around 86% were detected only once. The top ten clonotypes cover about 3.9% of the sample.

With respect to this clone: What this receptor recognizes is not known. The record has no base qualities; no much larger clone is one base away.

The cohort consisted of 600 to 700 healthy bone marrow donors. All cohort members were sampled while nominally healthy, although unrecorded immune exposures were likely present. The donor was CMV seronegative and belonged to the group of around 400 seronegative cohort members. Each donor provided a peripheral blood sample, and peripheral blood mononuclear cells were used for TCR beta sequencing. Genomic DNA extraction from the blood cell samples was performed with the Qiagen DNeasy Blood Extraction Kit. V loses 7 bases at its end and J loses 1 base; junction bases beyond the gene matches: 11. The CDR3 contains 18 residues, cysteine and phenylalanine counted. Only the CDR3 DNA stays, 54 bases, in frame from base 1. CDR1 MRHNA and CDR2 SNTAGT were looked up in the germline V gene.

The origin of this receptor is a woman aged 25 to 39 in good health and CMV-seronegative. This chain is built from TRBV6-4 and TRBJ2-1, with 12 central nucleotides matching TRBD2. The sequenced material came from PBMCs. CDR3 loop: CASTATPLAGGSYNEQFF. The nucleotides are TGTGCCAGCACCGCAACACCTCTAGCGGGAGGGTCCTACAATGAGCAGTTCTTC.